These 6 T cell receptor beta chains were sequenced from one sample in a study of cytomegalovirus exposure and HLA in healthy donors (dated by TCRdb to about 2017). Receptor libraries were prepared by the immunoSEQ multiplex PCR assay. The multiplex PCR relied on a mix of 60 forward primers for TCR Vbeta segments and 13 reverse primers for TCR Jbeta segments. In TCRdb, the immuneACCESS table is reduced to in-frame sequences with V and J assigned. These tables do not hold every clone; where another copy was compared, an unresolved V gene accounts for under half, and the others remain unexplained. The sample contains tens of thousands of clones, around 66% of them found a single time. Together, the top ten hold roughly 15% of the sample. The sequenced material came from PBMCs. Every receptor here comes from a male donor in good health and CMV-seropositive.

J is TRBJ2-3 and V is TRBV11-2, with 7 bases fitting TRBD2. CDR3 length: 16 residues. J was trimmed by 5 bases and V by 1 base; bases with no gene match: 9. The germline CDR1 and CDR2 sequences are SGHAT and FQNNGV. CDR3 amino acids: CASSLAGAGIKDTQYF. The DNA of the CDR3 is TGTGCCAGCAGCTTAGCGGGAGCGGGAATAAAAGATACGCAGTATTTT. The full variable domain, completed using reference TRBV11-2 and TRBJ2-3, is EAGVAQSPRYKIIEKRQSVAFWCNPISGHATLYWYQQILGQGPKLLIQFQNNGVVDDSQLPKDRFSAERLKGVDSTLKIQPAKLEDSAVYLCASSLAGAGIKDTQYFGPGTRLTVL.

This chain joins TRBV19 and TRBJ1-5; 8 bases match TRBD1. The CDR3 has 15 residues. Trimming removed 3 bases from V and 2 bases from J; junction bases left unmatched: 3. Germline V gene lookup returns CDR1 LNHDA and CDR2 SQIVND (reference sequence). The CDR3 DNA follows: TGTGCCAGTAGTATTAGGGGACAGGGCAATCAGCCCCAGCATTTT. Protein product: CASSIRGQGNQPQHF.

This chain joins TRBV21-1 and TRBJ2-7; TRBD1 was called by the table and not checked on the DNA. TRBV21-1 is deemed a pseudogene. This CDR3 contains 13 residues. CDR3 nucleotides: TGTGCCAGCATCAACAGGGGTACCTACGAGCAGTACTTC. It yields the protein CASINRGTYEQYF.

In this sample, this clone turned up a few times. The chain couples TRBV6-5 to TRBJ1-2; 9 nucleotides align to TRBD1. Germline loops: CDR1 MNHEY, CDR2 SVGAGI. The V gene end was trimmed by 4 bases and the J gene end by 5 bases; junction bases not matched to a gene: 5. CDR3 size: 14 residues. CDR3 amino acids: CASSWTGENYGYTF. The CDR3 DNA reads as TGTGCCAGCAGTTGGACAGGGGAAAATTATGGCTACACCTTC.

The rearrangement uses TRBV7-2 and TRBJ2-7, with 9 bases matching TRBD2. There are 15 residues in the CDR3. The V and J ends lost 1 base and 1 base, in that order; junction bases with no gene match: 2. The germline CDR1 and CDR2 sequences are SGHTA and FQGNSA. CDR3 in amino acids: CASSLGGLASYEQYF. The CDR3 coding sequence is TGTGCCAGCAGCTTAGGGGGACTAGCTTCCTACGAGCAGTACTTC.

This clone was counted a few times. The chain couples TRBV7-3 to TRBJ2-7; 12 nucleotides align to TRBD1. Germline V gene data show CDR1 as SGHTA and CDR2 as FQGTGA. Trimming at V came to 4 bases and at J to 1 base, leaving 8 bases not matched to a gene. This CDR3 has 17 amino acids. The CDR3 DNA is TGTGCCAGCAGCTCCGGGACAGGGGGCTGGAGGTCCTACGAGCAGTACTTC. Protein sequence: CASSSGTGGWRSYEQYF. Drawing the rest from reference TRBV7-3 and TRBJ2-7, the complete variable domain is GAGVSQTPSNKVTEKGKYVELRCDPISGHTALYWYRQSLGQGPEFLIYFQGTGAADDSGLPNDRFFAVRPEGSVSTLKIQRTERGDSAVYLCASSSGTGGWRSYEQYFGPGTRLTVT.